The clone carrying this T cell receptor beta chain was detected ten times or more. As it was prepared, the TCRbeta library received unique molecular identifiers. TCRdb re-called the PCR reads through MiXCR, storing one row per CDR3 protein. The top ten clones hold roughly 2.6% of a sample with about 240,000 distinct CDR3 sequences, around 25% of them seen once. The source of the sample is a study of T-cell reconstitution after alpha-beta-depleted transplantation in children. Sequences were derived from PBMCs, sampled before TCRalphabeta/CD19-depleted stem cell transplant. The receptor's source is a girl under 10 years old with Fanconi anemia, due to receive a stem cell transplant.

The CDR3 DNA sequence: TGTGCCACCAGCAGACTAAGGACAGGGTCCTACGAGCAGTACTTC. Protein sequence: CATSRLRTGSYEQYF. V usage is TRBV15 and J usage is TRBJ2-7; 8 nucleotides match TRBD1. CDR3 length equals 15 residues. V dropped 2 bases and J dropped 1; count of bases not matched to a gene: 4. Per germline, CDR1 LNHNV and CDR2 YYDKDF (reference sequence).